These 15 T cell receptor beta chains came from one sample sequenced in a study of blood T cell repertoires in COVID-19. Method: immunoSEQ multiplex PCR; TCRdb's copy keeps in-frame clones and lacks some. The sample yields approximately 40,000 clones, approximately 90% seen once. The source material was peripheral blood. The receptors come from a man between 60 and 70 years old with COVID-19, enrolled during active disease.

This clone came up once. V gene TRBV7-2 combines with J gene TRBJ1-1; 10 nucleotides agree with TRBD1. Looked up from germline, CDR1 is SGHTA and CDR2 is FQGNSA. V was pared by 5 bases and J by 3 bases, with 12 bases of the junction left unmatched. The CDR3 contains 17 residues. CDR3 loop: CASSGIGTGEWYTEAFF. CDR3 DNA sequence: TGTGCCAGCAGCGGGATCGGGACAGGGGAATGGTACACTGAAGCTTTCTTT.

V and J are TRBV12-3 or TRBV12-4 and TRBJ1-2, with 8 bases fitting TRBD1. The CDR3 loop spans 13 amino acids. V shed 7 bases, J shed 6 bases, and the junction held 7 bases outside the gene matches. The CDR3 region is CASIPGTGDGYTF. The DNA for the CDR3 is TGTGCCAGCATTCCCGGGACAGGCGATGGCTACACCTTC.

The chain is built from TRBV28 and TRBJ1-5, with D perhaps matching TRBD1 (5 bases). CDR3 length: 14 residues. Looked up from germline, CDR1 is MDHEN and CDR2 is SYDVKM. V was shortened by 7 bases and J by 2 bases, with 12 bases between the two germline ends. The CDR3 spells CASIMGGGNQPQHF. In DNA form, the CDR3 reads TGTGCCAGCATCATGGGGGGAGGCAATCAGCCCCAGCATTTT.

The chain joins TRBV7-9 to TRBJ1-2, with TRBD1 as a possible D gene (5 bases). The CDR3 has 13 residues. Trimming took 3 bases from V and 4 from J, leaving 9 bases between them. Germline V gene lookup returns CDR1 SEHNR and CDR2 FQNEAQ (reference sequence). The CDR3 DNA reads TGTGCCAGCAGCTTGGGGGGAGGCTATGGCTACACCTTC. The encoded protein is CASSLGGGYGYTF.

The chain has TRBV5-1 and TRBJ1-1, with TRBD1 identical over 9 bases. The CDR3 extends over 15 amino acids. Germline V CDR1 and CDR2: SGHRS, YFSETQ. Unmatched junction bases numbered 10, after V lost 5 bases and J lost 5 bases. The CDR3 DNA follows: TGCGCCAGCAGGCACATTGACAGGGGGGGAACTGAAGCTTTCTTT. The encoded protein is CASRHIDRGGTEAFF.

The V call is TRBV7-2, the J call TRBJ2-1; 8 positions match TRBD2. The V and J ends lost 5 bases and 7 bases, in that order; junction bases with no gene match: 13. Germline CDR1 and CDR2: SGHTA and FQGNSA. This CDR3 contains 16 residues. The chain's CDR3 is CASSTSRGGDRNEQFF. In DNA form, the CDR3 reads TGTGCCAGCAGCACCTCCCGGGGGGGAGATAGGAATGAGCAGTTCTTC.

This rearrangement joins TRBV28 to TRBJ1-4; 7 nucleotides align to TRBD1. Per the germline V gene, CDR1 is MDHEN and CDR2 is SYDVKM. This CDR3 comprises 15 residues. V dropped 5 bases and J dropped 4; count of bases not matched to a gene: 7. CDR3 coding DNA: TGTGCCAGCAGTATACCGGGACAGATTAATGAAAAACTGTTTTTT. This translates into CASSIPGQINEKLFF.

The rearrangement links TRBV12-3 or TRBV12-4 to TRBJ2-1; possible D gene TRBD2, 5 bases. V lost 10 bases, J lost 6 bases, and 7 bases lay in between. This CDR3 is 10 amino acids long. The CDR3: CATGSNEQFF. For the CDR3, the DNA is TGTGCCACGGGAAGCAATGAGCAGTTCTTC.

This rearrangement joins TRBV28 to TRBJ1-1; D is undetermined. Germline values: CDR1 MDHEN, CDR2 SYDVKM. The CDR3 totals 12 residues. The ends were cut back, 4 bases at V and 5 bases at J, with 8 bases in the middle. The CDR3 sequence is CASSSTGTEAFF. CDR3 coding DNA: TGTGCCAGCAGTTCGACCGGGACTGAAGCTTTCTTT.

The rearrangement uses TRBV10-3 and TRBJ2-7, with D perhaps TRBD1 (5 bases). The length of the CDR3 is 14 residues. V was clipped by 4 bases and J by 4 bases, with 14 bases between them. Germline V CDR1 and CDR2: ENHRY, SYGVKD. CDR3: CAISVGQGEYEQYF. CDR3 DNA: TGTGCCATCAGTGTAGGGCAGGGCGAGTACGAGCAGTACTTC.

A word on this clone: Mismatch with germline at one junction end may stem from a read error. This rearrangement joins TRBV30 to TRBJ1-3; no firm D call. Germline V gene sequence: CDR1 GTSNPN, CDR2 SVGIG (reference sequence). There are 11 residues in the CDR3. Here the CDR3 reads CAWREGGPKHF. The CDR3 bases are TGTGCCTGGAGGGAAGGAGGCCCCAAGCATTTT.

The genes are TRBV5-6 and TRBJ1-1; no clear D gene. Germline CDR1 SGHDT, CDR2 YYEEEE. The V and J ends lost 0 bases and 5 bases respectively, with 5 bases between them. The CDR3 has 12 residues. CDR3 in DNA: TGTGCCAGCAGCTTGGGTCGGACTGAAGCTTTCTTT. This codes for CASSLGRTEAFF.

The rearrangement joins TRBV11-2 to TRBJ2-1; the match to TRBD2 covers 14 bases. Germline assignment: CDR1 SGHAT and CDR2 FQNNGV. This CDR3 has 16 amino acids. V lost 4 bases, J lost 12 bases, and 11 bases stayed unmatched. CDR3 nucleotides: TGTGCCAGCAGCTCGGGGTCGGGACTAGCGGGAGTCAGGCAGTTCTTC. Its translation: CASSSGSGLAGVRQFF. Using reference TRBV11-2 and TRBJ2-1 for the parts outside the CDR3, the full variable domain is EAGVAQSPRYKIIEKRQSVAFWCNPISGHATLYWYQQILGQGPKLLIQFQNNGVVDDSQLPKDRFSAERLKGVDSTLKIQPAKLEDSAVYLCASSSGSGLAGVRQFFGPGTRLTVL.

The CDR3 protein is CASSQLTSTNEKLFF. The CDR3 DNA sequence: TGTGCCAGCAGCCAATTGACTTCAACTAATGAAAAACTGTTTTTT. The chain couples TRBV3-1 (or the pseudogene TRBV3-2) to TRBJ1-4; D not resolved. Trimming removed 2 bases at V and 0 bases at J, with 7 bases between. CDR3 size: 15 residues. Germline V gene data show CDR1 as LGHDT and CDR2 as YNNKEL (reference sequence).

The rearrangement joins TRBV4-3 to TRBJ2-3; the match to TRBD2 covers 8 bases. The CDR3 contains 16 residues. Per the germline V gene, CDR1 is LGHNA and CDR2 is YSLEER. V shed 2 bases, J shed 9 bases, and the junction held 13 bases outside the gene matches. Written as DNA, the CDR3 is TGCGCCAGCAGCCAAACTAGCGGAGGGGTCGCCCAAACGCAGTATTTT. As protein: CASSQTSGGVAQTQYF.